This TCR beta chain originates from a study of cytomegalovirus exposure and HLA in healthy donors. The CDR3 contains 15 residues. CDR1 and CDR2 (germline): LNHNV, YYDKDF (reference sequence). V was trimmed by 1 base and J by 1 base, leaving 10 bases between them. Libraries were prepared by immunoSEQ multiplex PCR; TCRdb keeps only in-frame clonotypes and omits some of them. In the table there are approximately 82,000 clones, roughly 96% of which are singletons. The study's findings and limits: Reportedly, cytomegalovirus status was diagnosed with high sensitivity and specificity. Listed as cytomegalovirus-associated were 150 or so TCR beta chains.

Remarks on this clone: Its antigen is still unknown.

The sample consisted of PBMCs. The rearrangement uses TRBV15 and TRBJ1-2; tentatively, D is TRBD1 (5 bases). This sequence was found in a woman aged 18-29 years in good health and CMV-seronegative. CDR3 amino acids: CATSRVGGGNYGYTF. CDR3 sequence (DNA): TGTGCCACCAGCAGAGTCGGGGGGGGTAACTATGGCTACACCTTC.